This T cell receptor (beta chain) was recorded in a study of T-cell reconstitution after alpha-beta-depleted transplantation in children. The study, taken as a whole, reports: Where alpha-beta T cells came from about two months after transplant was reportedly several hundred expanded graft clones.

For TCRbeta, the library was prepared with unique molecular identifiers. TCRdb ran MiXCR on the PCR reads and lists one entry per CDR3 protein. The repertoire holds around 700,000 distinct CDR3 sequences, with roughly 14% as singletons. The CDR3 consists of 13 residues. The germline gives CDR1 SQVTM, CDR2 ANQGSEA. V was cut by 2 bases and J by 0 bases, with 5 bases left in between. This clonotype was counted many times. Antigen specificity is unknown. This chain joins TRBV29-1 and TRBJ1-3; no clear D. The material was PBMCs, obtained before TCRalphabeta/CD19-depleted stem cell transplant. The sequence was obtained from a girl aged 2 to 10 with congenital amegakaryocytic thrombocytopenia, due to receive a stem cell transplant. Here the CDR3 reads CSVELVSGNTIYF. DNA for the CDR3: TGCAGCGTTGAACTAGTCTCTGGAAACACCATATATTTT.